Sequencing of this TCR beta chain was carried out in a study of OX40 agonist ivuxolimab in advanced cancers. Across the whole study: Under the entry rules, prior anti-PD-1, anti-PD-L1 or anti-CTLA-4 therapy was allowed, and roughly 43% had some.

Findings of the study overall: Relative to CD4+, CD8+ T cells held more expanded clones on average.

The CDR3 runs to 14 residues. The V gene lost 5 bases and the J gene lost 4 bases, with 14 bases spanning the gap. In germline, CDR1 is SEHNR, CDR2 FQNEAQ (reference sequence). Generated by immunoSEQ multiplex PCR, the TCRdb table keeps only in-frame clones and is missing some. The sample lists tens of thousands of clones, approximately 90% occurring once. Patients had blood sampled at baseline and again on cycle 4 day 1 and cycle 7 day 1. A word on this clone: Its cognate antigen is unknown.

This chain connects TRBV7-9 to TRBJ1-2; maybe TRBD1 (5 bases). The TCR originated in an adult with an advanced solid tumor such as melanoma, head and neck, liver or kidney cancer. Sequencing was performed on CD4+ or CD8+ T cells sorted from blood, taken in a trial of the OX40 agonist ivuxolimab. CDR3 region: CASSVQERGYGYTF. The DNA for the CDR3 is TGTGCCAGCAGCGTACAGGAGCGGGGCTATGGCTACACCTTC.